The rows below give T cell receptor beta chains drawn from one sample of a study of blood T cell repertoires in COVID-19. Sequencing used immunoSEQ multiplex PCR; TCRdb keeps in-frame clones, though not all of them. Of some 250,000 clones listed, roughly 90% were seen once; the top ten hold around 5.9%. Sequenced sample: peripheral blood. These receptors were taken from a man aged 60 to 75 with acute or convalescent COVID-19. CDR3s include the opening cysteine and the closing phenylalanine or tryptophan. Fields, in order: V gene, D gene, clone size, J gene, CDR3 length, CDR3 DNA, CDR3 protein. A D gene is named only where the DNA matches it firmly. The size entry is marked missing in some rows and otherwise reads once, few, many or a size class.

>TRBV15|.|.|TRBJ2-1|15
TGTGCCACCAGTAGGGACATTCCCTCCTACAATGAGCAGTTCTTC
CATSRDIPSYNEQFF
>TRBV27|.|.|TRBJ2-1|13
TGTGCCAGCAGTTTCATAGGGGACAATGAGCAGTTCTTC
CASSFIGDNEQFF
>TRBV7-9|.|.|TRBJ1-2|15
TGTGCCAGCAGCTCCTCGGGGGGAGACCTCTATGGCTACACCTTC
CASSSSGGDLYGYTF
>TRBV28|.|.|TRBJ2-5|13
TGTGCCAGTTGCGAGGGCCGGGAAGAGACCCAGTACTTC
CASCEGREETQYF
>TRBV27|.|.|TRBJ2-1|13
TGTGCCAACGCGGACGGAGGCTACAATGAGCAGTTCTTC
CANADGGYNEQFF
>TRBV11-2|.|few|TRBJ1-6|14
TGTGCCAGCAGCTTATCCAGTGGTAATTCACCCCTCCACTTT
CASSLSSGNSPLHF
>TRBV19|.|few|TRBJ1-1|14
TGTGCCAGTAGTATAGGATTCGAGGACACTGAAGCTTTCTTT
CASSIGFEDTEAFF
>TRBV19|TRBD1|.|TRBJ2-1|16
TGTGCCAGTAGTATCCCGGGACAGGGGGCGCAGAATGAGCAGTTCTTC
CASSIPGQGAQNEQFF
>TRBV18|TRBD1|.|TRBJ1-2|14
TGTGCCAGCTCACCAGCAGGGGGGTCCTATGGCTACACCTTC
CASSPAGGSYGYTF
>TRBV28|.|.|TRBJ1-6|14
TGTGCCAGCAGTCCCCCCAGGGTGGGGTCACCCCTCCACTTT
CASSPPRVGSPLHF
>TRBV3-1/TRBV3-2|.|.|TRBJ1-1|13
TGTGCCAGCAGCTTACAGGGATTCACTGAAGCTTTCTTT
CASSLQGFTEAFF
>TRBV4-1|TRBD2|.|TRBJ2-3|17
TGCGCCAGCAGCCCACTCGCTAGCGGGAGGGTAGCAGATACGCAGTATTTT
CASSPLASGRVADTQYF
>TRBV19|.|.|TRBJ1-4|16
TGTGCCAGTAGTCGGGGGTCAGTCGCAACTAATGAAAAACTGTTTTTT
CASSRGSVATNEKLFF
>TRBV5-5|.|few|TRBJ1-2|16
TGTGCCAGCACCCCCGACAGGCCCATCTATTCTCCCGGCTACACCTTC
CASTPDRPIYSPGYTF
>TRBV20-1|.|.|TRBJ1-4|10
TGCAGTGCTAGGGAGGGGAAACTGTTTTTT
CSAREGKLFF
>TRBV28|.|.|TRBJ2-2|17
TGTGCCAGCAGTCTACCCCGAGGGCGGGAATACACCGGGGAGCTGTTTTTT
CASSLPRGREYTGELFF
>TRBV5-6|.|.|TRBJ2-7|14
TGTGCCAGCAGCTTGTGGGGGCCAACGGGTGAGCAGTACTTC
CASSLWGPTGEQYF
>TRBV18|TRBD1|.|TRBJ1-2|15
TGTGCCAGCTCACCACCGAGGGGGCAGGGAGACGGCTACACCTTC
CASSPPRGQGDGYTF